These T cell receptor beta chains were read from a single sample in a study of T-cell reconstitution after alpha-beta-depleted transplantation in children. TCRdb re-called the PCR reads through MiXCR, storing one row per CDR3 protein. The sample has 98,000 or so distinct CDR3 sequences, around 22% seen once. The starting material was PBMCs, obtained before TCRalphabeta/CD19-depleted stem cell transplant. Source of these receptors: a boy younger than 10 with acute lymphoblastic leukemia, due to receive a stem cell transplant. The CDR3 runs from the conserved cysteine through the conserved F or W. The order of the fields is D gene, V gene, clone size, J gene, CDR3 protein, CDR3 DNA. D genes are given only for firm matches. Clone size is stated in some rows and not others, as once, few, many or a class when expanded.

d_gene: .; v_gene: TRBV5-1; abundance: .; j_gene: TRBJ2-5; CDR3aa: CASSSSGGAQETQYF; CDR3nt: TGCGCCAGCAGCTCAAGCGGAGGGGCCCAAGAGACCCAGTACTTC
d_gene: .; v_gene: TRBV4-1; abundance: .; j_gene: TRBJ1-1; CDR3aa: CASSLSPAGAGTEAFF; CDR3nt: TGCGCCAGCAGCCTCTCCCCGGCTGGGGCGGGCACTGAAGCTTTCTTT
d_gene: .; v_gene: TRBV6-1; abundance: few; j_gene: TRBJ1-1; CDR3aa: CASRPSLGAAEAFF; CDR3nt: TGTGCCAGCAGACCCAGCCTAGGGGCGGCTGAAGCTTTCTTT
d_gene: .; v_gene: TRBV2; abundance: few; j_gene: TRBJ2-5; CDR3aa: CASSVGGRETQYF; CDR3nt: TGTGCCAGCAGTGTAGGCGGCCGGGAGACCCAGTACTTC
d_gene: .; v_gene: TRBV7-8; abundance: .; j_gene: TRBJ2-7; CDR3aa: CASSLGGFGYEQYF; CDR3nt: TGTGCCAGCAGCTTAGGGGGGTTCGGTTACGAGCAGTACTTC
d_gene: .; v_gene: TRBV20-1; abundance: few; j_gene: TRBJ2-2; CDR3aa: CSAPVERRGLFGAGELFF; CDR3nt: .
d_gene: TRBD1; v_gene: TRBV29-1; abundance: few; j_gene: TRBJ2-7; CDR3aa: CSVGMRQGAFYEQYF; CDR3nt: TGCAGCGTTGGTATGCGGCAGGGGGCTTTTTACGAGCAGTACTTC
d_gene: TRBD2; v_gene: TRBV4-3; abundance: once; j_gene: TRBJ2-3; CDR3aa: CASSQRPGTSGRADTQYF; CDR3nt: TGCGCCAGCAGCCAAAGGCCCGGGACTAGCGGGAGGGCAGATACGCAGTATTTT
d_gene: .; v_gene: TRBV24-1; abundance: few; j_gene: TRBJ2-1; CDR3aa: CATSDPGAAGPDEQFF; CDR3nt: TGTGCCACCAGTGACCCAGGGGCGGCAGGACCCGATGAGCAGTTCTTC
d_gene: .; v_gene: TRBV12-3/TRBV12-4; abundance: many; j_gene: TRBJ2-6; CDR3aa: CASSPRTGGANVLTF; CDR3nt: TGTGCCAGCAGTCCCCGCACCGGGGGGGCCAACGTCCTGACTTTC
d_gene: TRBD2; v_gene: TRBV15; abundance: .; j_gene: TRBJ2-1; CDR3aa: CATSTGLVVASNEQFF; CDR3nt: TGTGCCACCAGCACCGGACTAGTCGTCGCCTCCAATGAGCAGTTCTTC
d_gene: .; v_gene: TRBV9; abundance: many; j_gene: TRBJ2-7; CDR3aa: CASSESPGRNSYEQYF; CDR3nt: TGTGCCAGCAGCGAGTCCCCGGGACGGAATTCCTACGAGCAGTACTTC
d_gene: .; v_gene: TRBV5-6; abundance: .; j_gene: TRBJ2-5; CDR3aa: CASSLVGSGAKTQYF; CDR3nt: TGTGCCAGCAGCTTGGTCGGTAGCGGAGCAAAGACCCAGTACTTC
d_gene: TRBD1; v_gene: TRBV5-8; abundance: few; j_gene: TRBJ1-1; CDR3aa: CASSFFRGRVTEAFF; CDR3nt: TGTGCCAGCAGCTTCTTCAGGGGGCGCGTAACTGAAGCTTTCTTT
d_gene: .; v_gene: TRBV9; abundance: .; j_gene: TRBJ2-7; CDR3aa: CASSSKVGGYEQYF; CDR3nt: TGTGCCAGCAGCTCAAAGGTGGGGGGCTACGAGCAGTACTTC
d_gene: TRBD2; v_gene: TRBV7-2; abundance: .; j_gene: TRBJ2-1; CDR3aa: CASSGGGTSGGRSSYNEQFF; CDR3nt: TGTGCCAGCAGCGGGGGAGGGACTAGCGGAGGGCGGAGCTCCTACAATGAGCAGTTCTTC
d_gene: .; v_gene: TRBV20-1; abundance: few; j_gene: TRBJ2-1; CDR3aa: CSAADYNEQFF; CDR3nt: TGCAGTGCTGCTGATTACAATGAGCAGTTCTTC
d_gene: .; v_gene: TRBV10-3; abundance: few; j_gene: TRBJ1-1; CDR3aa: CAIREVGTEAFF; CDR3nt: TGTGCCATCAGGGAGGTGGGCACTGAAGCTTTCTTT
d_gene: .; v_gene: TRBV28; abundance: .; j_gene: TRBJ2-1; CDR3aa: CASTEGSNEQFF; CDR3nt: TGTGCCAGCACAGAAGGGTCAAATGAGCAGTTCTTC
d_gene: .; v_gene: TRBV5-1; abundance: .; j_gene: TRBJ2-5; CDR3aa: CASSPSSGQRHRGETQYF; CDR3nt: TGCGCCAGCAGCCCCTCTTCGGGACAACGCCACCGCGGAGAGACCCAGTACTTC
d_gene: .; v_gene: TRBV25-1; abundance: few; j_gene: TRBJ2-3; CDR3aa: CAISEGPTDTQYF; CDR3nt: TGTGCCATCTCGGAGGGGCCAACAGATACGCAGTATTTT
d_gene: .; v_gene: TRBV3-1; abundance: few; j_gene: TRBJ2-1; CDR3aa: CASSRGSEQFF; CDR3nt: TGTGCCAGCAGCCGTGGATCTGAGCAGTTCTTC
d_gene: .; v_gene: TRBV12-3/TRBV12-4; abundance: many; j_gene: TRBJ2-4; CDR3aa: CASGDTGNIQYF; CDR3nt: TGTGCCAGCGGGGACACCGGAAACATTCAGTACTTC
d_gene: .; v_gene: TRBV20-1; abundance: many; j_gene: TRBJ2-7; CDR3aa: CSASGEYTGTPAYEQYF; CDR3nt: TGCAGTGCTAGCGGCGAATATACCGGGACTCCTGCCTACGAGCAGTACTTC
d_gene: .; v_gene: TRBV7-8; abundance: many; j_gene: TRBJ2-1; CDR3aa: CASNARAGYEQFF; CDR3nt: TGTGCCAGCAACGCCCGGGCCGGGTATGAGCAGTTCTTC
d_gene: .; v_gene: TRBV5-1; abundance: few; j_gene: TRBJ2-4; CDR3aa: CASSTDVAKNIQYF; CDR3nt: TGCGCCAGCAGTACGGACGTAGCCAAAAACATTCAGTACTTC
d_gene: .; v_gene: TRBV14; abundance: .; j_gene: TRBJ1-3; CDR3aa: CASSLRGPLSGNTIYF; CDR3nt: TGTGCCAGCAGCCTACGGGGGCCCCTCTCTGGAAACACCATATATTTT
d_gene: TRBD1; v_gene: TRBV11-2; abundance: many; j_gene: TRBJ2-1; CDR3aa: CASSLLGQGSYNEQFF; CDR3nt: TGTGCCAGCAGCTTACTGGGACAGGGCTCCTACAATGAGCAGTTCTTC
d_gene: TRBD2; v_gene: TRBV29-1; abundance: .; j_gene: TRBJ2-1; CDR3aa: CSVGLGGRNEQFF; CDR3nt: TGCAGCGTGGGACTAGGGGGTCGGAATGAGCAGTTCTTC
d_gene: .; v_gene: TRBV28; abundance: few; j_gene: TRBJ2-1; CDR3aa: CASMGGTSYNEQFF; CDR3nt: TGTGCCAGCATGGGCGGGACATCCTACAATGAGCAGTTCTTC
d_gene: .; v_gene: TRBV28; abundance: few; j_gene: TRBJ2-1; CDR3aa: CASSRNTEQFF; CDR3nt: TGTGCCAGCAGCCGAAACACTGAGCAGTTCTTC
d_gene: .; v_gene: TRBV6-5; abundance: .; j_gene: TRBJ2-3; CDR3aa: CASRNGDTQYF; CDR3nt: TGTGCCAGCAGGAATGGAGATACGCAGTATTTT
d_gene: .; v_gene: TRBV10-3; abundance: .; j_gene: TRBJ2-1; CDR3aa: CAIGLAEVHNEQFF; CDR3nt: TGTGCCATCGGGTTAGCGGAGGTCCACAATGAGCAGTTCTTC
d_gene: .; v_gene: TRBV28; abundance: .; j_gene: TRBJ2-7; CDR3aa: CASSSPAAYSDEQYF; CDR3nt: TGTGCCAGCAGTTCCCCTGCAGCCTACAGCGACGAGCAGTACTTC
d_gene: .; v_gene: TRBV11-1; abundance: once; j_gene: TRBJ1-1; CDR3aa: CASSLTRGRLDTEAFF; CDR3nt: TGTGCCAGCAGCTTGACAAGGGGCCGTCTTGACACTGAAGCTTTCTTT
d_gene: .; v_gene: TRBV14; abundance: few; j_gene: TRBJ2-7; CDR3aa: CASSQARNLWFEQYF; CDR3nt: TGTGCCAGCAGCCAAGCCCGGAACCTTTGGTTCGAGCAGTACTTC
d_gene: .; v_gene: TRBV12-3/TRBV12-4; abundance: .; j_gene: TRBJ2-5; CDR3aa: CASSLTPRETQYF; CDR3nt: TGTGCCAGCAGTTTGACCCCACGGGAGACCCAGTACTTC
d_gene: TRBD1; v_gene: TRBV29-1; abundance: .; j_gene: TRBJ2-1; CDR3aa: CSVEADRGHYNEQFF; CDR3nt: TGCAGCGTTGAAGCGGACAGGGGGCACTACAATGAGCAGTTCTTC
d_gene: TRBD2; v_gene: TRBV6-1; abundance: .; j_gene: TRBJ2-3; CDR3aa: CASSETSGGSTDTQYF; CDR3nt: TGTGCCAGCAGTGAAACTAGCGGAGGGTCCACAGATACGCAGTATTTT
d_gene: TRBD2; v_gene: TRBV6-2/TRBV6-3; abundance: once; j_gene: TRBJ2-1; CDR3aa: CASSLGTSEMNEQFF; CDR3nt: TGTGCCAGCAGTTTGGGGACTAGCGAAATGAATGAGCAGTTCTTC